This TCR beta chain is from a study of T cell repertoires in cytomegalovirus infection. Turning to the study itself: CMV epitopes in the study were HLA-C-restricted (recently identified) and HLA-B-restricted (well studied). CMV infection together with matching HLA type was indicated by public TCR beta signatures. Notes on the study in general: CMV-specific HLA-C-restricted TCR beta clonotypes dominated the ex vivo response.

TCRdb redid the calling of the reads with MiXCR, one entry per CDR3 protein. The sample includes approximately 390,000 distinct CDR3 sequences, approximately 35% of them seen just once. The CDR3 length is 14 residues. V shed 5 bases and J shed 1 base, with 10 bases lying between them. Germline CDR1 is SGHAT and CDR2 is FQNNGV. Many counts were recorded for this clonotype. Antigen: not known. The V call is TRBV11-2, the J call TRBJ2-3, with D tentatively TRBD1 (6 bases). This specimen was cultured PBMCs, taken from culture after CMV antigen stimulation. The clonotype was recovered from a human donor in good health (CMV status not recorded). Some clones in this sample may be carry-over from other donors' samples. CDR3 in amino acids: CASSVQGRTDTQYF. In DNA, the CDR3 is TGTGCCAGCAGCGTACAGGGCCGCACAGATACGCAGTATTTT.